What follows describes a single T cell receptor (beta chain). Its antigen is not known. MiXCR was run by TCRdb on the 5' RACE reads, yielding one entry per CDR3 protein. The sample has some 220,000 distinct CDR3 sequences, 5.5% to 7.5% seen once. The data were obtained in a study of CD8 T cells in ankylosing spondylitis. Study-wide points: For ankylosing spondylitis blood, a TCR beta motif of fewer than 10 highly homologous variants appeared characteristic.

The length of the CDR3 is 13 residues. V was clipped by 2 bases and J by 6 bases; unmatched bases: 3. CDR1 is MGHDK and CDR2 is SYGVNS in the germline V gene. The rearrangement joins TRBV25-1 to TRBJ1-2; TRBD1 matches at 7 bases. This sequence originates from a male donor with ankylosing spondylitis. Source material: blood, either unsorted or a sorted T cell fraction (not recorded which). The CDR3 spells CASSEGTGDGYTF. CDR3 nucleotides: TGTGCCAGCAGTGAAGGAACAGGGGATGGCTACACCTTC.